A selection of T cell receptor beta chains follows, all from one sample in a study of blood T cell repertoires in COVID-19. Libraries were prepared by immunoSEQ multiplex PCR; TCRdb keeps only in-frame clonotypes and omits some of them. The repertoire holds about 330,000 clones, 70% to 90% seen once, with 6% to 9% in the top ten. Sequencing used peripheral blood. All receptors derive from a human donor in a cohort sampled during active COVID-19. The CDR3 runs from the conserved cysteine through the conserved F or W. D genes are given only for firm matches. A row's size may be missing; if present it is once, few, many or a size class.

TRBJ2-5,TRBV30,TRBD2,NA,TGTGCCTGGAGTGGGGGACTAGCGGGTTCAGAGACCCAGTACTTC,CAWSGGLAGSETQYF
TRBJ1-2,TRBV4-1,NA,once,TGCGCCAGCAGCCACTCGAGGACAGACTATGGCTACACCTTC,CASSHSRTDYGYTF
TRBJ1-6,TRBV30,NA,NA,TGTGCCTGGAGTGTACTACAGGGTGTTTCACCCCTCCACTTT,CAWSVLQGVSPLHF
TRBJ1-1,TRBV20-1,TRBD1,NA,TGCAGTGCTAGTAGGGGGACAGGGAACTTAGCTTTCTTT,CSASRGTGNLAFF
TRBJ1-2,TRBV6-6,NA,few,TGTGCCAGCAGTCCCGGGGACAAACTGGGTGGCTACACCTTC,CASSPGDKLGGYTF
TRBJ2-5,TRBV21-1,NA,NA,TGTGCCAGCAGCAAAGCGGGGCGGCAAGAGACCCAGTACTTC,CASSKAGRQETQYF
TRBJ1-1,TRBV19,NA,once,TGTGCCAGTATGGCCTTTAGAGGGAACACTGAAGCTTTCTTT,CASMAFRGNTEAFF
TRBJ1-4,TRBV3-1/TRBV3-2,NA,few,TGTGCCAGCAGCCGACAGGCAACTAATGAAAAACTGTTTTTT,CASSRQATNEKLFF
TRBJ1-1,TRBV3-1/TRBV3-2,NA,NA,TGTGCCAGCAGCCGCAGGAGCGGGTCTGAAGCTTTCTTT,CASSRRSGSEAFF
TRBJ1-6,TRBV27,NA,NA,TGTGCCAGCAGTTTCCAGGGCGGTAATTCACCCCTCCACTTT,CASSFQGGNSPLHF
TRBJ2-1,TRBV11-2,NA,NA,TGTGCCAGCAGCTTACCGCGGCAAATGTTCTTC,CASSLPRQMFF
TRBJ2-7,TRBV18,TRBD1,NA,TGTGCCAGCTCCCCCCCGGGACAGGGGCTCCTGGAGCAGTACTTC,CASSPPGQGLLEQYF
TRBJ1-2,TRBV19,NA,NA,TGTGCCAGTAAAGGGACACTTAACTATGGCTACACCTTC,CASKGTLNYGYTF